This TCR beta chain was identified during a study of shared clonotypes between healthy human individuals. This was a deep-level run. Per the original methods: Without quality scores, immunoSEQ junctional reads could not be filtered like full-length reads. Assay: immunoSEQ multiplex PCR; the TCRdb copy retains only in-frame clones and omits some. The DNA gave D and trimming, while V, J and clone size come from that table. The table shows fewer than 550,000 clones, with 60% to 80% occurring only once. The study, taken as a whole, reports: The study sampled only blood, and tissue repertoires likely differ.

Donors were healthy HIV-negative adults without recent acute infections or vaccinations. As regards this clone: The antigen is undetermined. One base away lies a much larger clone, so this may be a sequencing read error. In the same sample, other DNA sequences code for this CDR3.

V was clipped by 6 bases and J by 4 bases, with 6 bases between them. Looked up from germline, CDR1 is MDHEN and CDR2 is SYDVKM. CDR3 length equals 11 residues. This TCR was sampled from a woman between 40 and 50 years old in good health. Some clones in this sample may be carry-over from other donors' samples. The J gene is TRBJ2-5, the V gene TRBV28; D is uncertain. Sequencing was performed on PBMCs. The CDR3 DNA reads as TGTGCCAGCAGCTTAGGAGAGACCCAGTACTTC. Residues: CASSLGETQYF.